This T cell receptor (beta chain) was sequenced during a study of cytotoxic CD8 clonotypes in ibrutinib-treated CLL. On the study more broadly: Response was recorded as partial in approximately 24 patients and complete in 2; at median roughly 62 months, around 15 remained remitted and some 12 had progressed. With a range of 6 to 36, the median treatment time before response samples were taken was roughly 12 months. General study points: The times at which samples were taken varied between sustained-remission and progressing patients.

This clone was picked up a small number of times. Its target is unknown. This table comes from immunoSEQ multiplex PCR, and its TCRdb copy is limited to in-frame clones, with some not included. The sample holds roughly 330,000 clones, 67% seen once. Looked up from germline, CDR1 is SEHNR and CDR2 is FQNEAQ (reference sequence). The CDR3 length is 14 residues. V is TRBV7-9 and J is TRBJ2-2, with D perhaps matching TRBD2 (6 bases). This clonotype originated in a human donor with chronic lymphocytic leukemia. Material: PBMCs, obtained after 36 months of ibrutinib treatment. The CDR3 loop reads CVSPGSSDTGELFF. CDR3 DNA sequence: TGTGTGAGCCCCGGGAGCAGTGACACCGGGGAGCTGTTTTTT.